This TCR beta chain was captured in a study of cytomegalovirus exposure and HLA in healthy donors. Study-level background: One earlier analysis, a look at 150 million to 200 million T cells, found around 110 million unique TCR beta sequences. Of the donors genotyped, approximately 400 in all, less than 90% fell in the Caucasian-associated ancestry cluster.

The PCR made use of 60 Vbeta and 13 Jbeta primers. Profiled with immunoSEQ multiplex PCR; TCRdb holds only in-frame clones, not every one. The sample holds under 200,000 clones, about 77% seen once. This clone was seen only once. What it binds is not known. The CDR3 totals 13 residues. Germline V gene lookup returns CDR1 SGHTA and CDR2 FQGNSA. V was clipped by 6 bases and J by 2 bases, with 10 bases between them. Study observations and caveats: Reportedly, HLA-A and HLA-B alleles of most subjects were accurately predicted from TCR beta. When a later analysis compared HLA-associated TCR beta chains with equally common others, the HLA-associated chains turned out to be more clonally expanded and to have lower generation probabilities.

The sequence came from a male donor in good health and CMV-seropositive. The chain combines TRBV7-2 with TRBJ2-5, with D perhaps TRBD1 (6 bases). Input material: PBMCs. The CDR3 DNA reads TGTGCCAGCAGATTTGGACAGCAAGAGACCCAGTACTTC. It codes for CASRFGQQETQYF.